A single sample is the source of the 26 T cell receptor beta chains below, sequenced in a study of CD8 T cells in Susac syndrome. An input of about 0.45 to 1 ug of RNA was subjected to reverse transcription using random hexamers. TCRdb re-analysed the immunoSEQ multiplex PCR reads in MiXCR, keeping a single row per CDR3 protein. The sample holds 150,000 or so distinct CDR3 sequences, about 93% seen once. Material for sequencing was CD4+ T cells from PBMCs. Receptors originate from a human donor in good health.

The chain employs TRBV7-6 and TRBJ1-6; D gene unclear. Trimming removed 3 bases at V and 8 bases at J, with 11 bases between. Germline CDR1 SGHVS, CDR2 FNYEAQ. The CDR3 contains 14 residues. The CDR3 spells CASSLAGRDSPLHF. The CDR3 DNA follows: TGTGCCAGCAGCTTGGCGGGCCGGGATTCACCCCTCCACTTT.

This rearrangement joins TRBV29-1 to TRBJ2-5, with D possibly being TRBD1 (5 bases). This CDR3 region has 13 residues. From germline, CDR1 is SQVTM and CDR2 ANQGSEA. V was cut by 5 bases and J by 4 bases, with 14 bases left in between. CDR3 nucleotide sequence: TGCAGCGTTTCACCATGGCAGGGAGAGACCCAGTACTTC. The encoded protein is CSVSPWQGETQYF.

The chain couples TRBV4-1 to TRBJ2-2; perhaps D is TRBD1 or TRBD2 (6 bases each). The CDR3 covers 17 residues. The germline gives CDR1 MGHRA, CDR2 YSYEKL. V was pared by 1 base and J by 4 bases, with 16 bases between. The CDR3 DNA reads TGCGCCAGCAGCCAAGTGAACGGGGGCCTATTCACCGGGGAGCTGTTTTTT. Translating gives CASSQVNGGLFTGELFF.

In its sample, this clonotype was seen once. This chain uses TRBV3-1 with TRBJ1-1; D unclear. CDR1 is LGHDT and CDR2 is YNNKEL in the germline V gene (reference sequence). The CDR3 has 15 residues. Trimming removed 1 base from V and 2 bases from J, with 11 bases in between. The DNA of the CDR3 is TGTGCCAGCAGCCAAGCTACTGACGGAAACACTGAAGCTTTCTTT. It encodes CASSQATDGNTEAFF. Drawing the rest from reference TRBV3-1 and TRBJ1-1, the complete variable domain is DTAVSQTPKYLVTQMGNDKSIKCEQNLGHDTMYWYKQDSKKFLKIMFSYNNKELIINETVPNRFSPKSPDKAHLNLHINSLELGDSAVYFCASSQATDGNTEAFFGQGTRLTVV.

The V call is TRBV27, the J call TRBJ1-5; D remains unclear. This CDR3 has 14 amino acids. V was cut by 3 bases and J by 2 bases, with 8 bases left in between. CDR1 and CDR2 from the germline V gene are MNHEY and SMNVEV (reference sequence). CDR3 loop: CASSFGLGNQPQHF. The CDR3 DNA is TGTGCCAGCAGTTTTGGTCTTGGCAATCAGCCCCAGCATTTT.

The rearrangement links TRBV3-1 to TRBJ1-1; D possibly corresponds to TRBD1 (6 bases). V was shortened by 6 bases and J by 5 bases, with 25 bases between the two germline ends. From germline, CDR1 is LGHDT and CDR2 YNNKEL (reference sequence). The CDR3 is made up of 17 amino acids. The CDR3 nucleotides read TGTGCCAGCAGTGCACAGACAGGCCCTAGGAGGCGGACTGAAGCTTTCTTT. This sequence encodes CASSAQTGPRRRTEAFF.

The chain is built from TRBV2 and TRBJ2-5; 7 bases fit TRBD1. CDR3 length: 15 residues. Per germline, CDR1 SNHLY and CDR2 FYNNEI. V was pared by 7 bases and J by 2 bases, with 10 bases of the junction left unmatched. The DNA of the CDR3 is TGTGCCAGCACTAAACTCGGGACAGCACAAGAGACCCAGTACTTC. It yields the protein CASTKLGTAQETQYF.

The rearrangement joins TRBV11-1 to TRBJ1-6; D remains unclear. V was cut by 2 bases and J by 7 bases, with 9 bases left in between. The CDR3 has 14 amino acids. CDR1 is SGHAT, CDR2 FQDESV, per germline (reference sequence). CDR3 nucleotides: TGTGCCAGCAGCTTAACAGAAGTCAATTCACCCCTCCACTTT. Protein sequence: CASSLTEVNSPLHF.

The V call is TRBV5-1, the J call TRBJ2-2; possible D gene TRBD1, 6 bases. This CDR3 is built from 14 residues. Germline loops: CDR1 SGHRS, CDR2 YFSETQ. With 2 bases removed from V and 4 bases from J, the gap between germline ends came to 9 bases. CDR3 protein: CASSLQGRTGELFF. CDR3 nucleotides: TGCGCCAGCAGCTTACAGGGACGCACCGGGGAGCTGTTTTTT.

The chain is built from TRBV28 and TRBJ1-5; D not certain. Germline V gene data show CDR1 as MDHEN and CDR2 as SYDVKM. The V end was cut by 6 bases, the J end by 0 bases, with 9 bases between. There are 14 residues in the CDR3. This CDR3 reads CASRGYHSNQPQHF. The CDR3 bases are TGTGCCAGCAGAGGGTACCATAGCAATCAGCCCCAGCATTTT.

The chain employs TRBV20-1 and TRBJ2-3; 8 nucleotides align to TRBD2. Looked up from germline, CDR1 is DFQATT and CDR2 is SNEGSKA (reference sequence). Unmatched junction bases numbered 5, after V lost 1 base and J lost 2 bases. The CDR3 has 15 residues. CDR3 sequence: CSARGLAGHTDTQYF. The CDR3 coding sequence is TGCAGTGCTAGAGGGCTAGCGGGCCACACAGATACGCAGTATTTT.

The chain has TRBV5-1 and TRBJ2-5, with a weak D call TRBD2 (6 bases). V gave up 7 bases and J gave up 1 base, with 17 bases separating them. CDR3 length: 15 residues. CDR1 is SGHRS, CDR2 YFSETQ, per germline. The CDR3, as DNA: TGCGCCAGCCGGCCGGACGGCGGGATCCAAGAGACCCAGTACTTC. Translation gives CASRPDGGIQETQYF.

The gene calls are TRBV5-1 and TRBJ2-5; D tentatively reads TRBD1 or TRBD2 (5 bases each). This CDR3 spans 13 amino acids. Germline V gene data show CDR1 as SGHRS and CDR2 as YFSETQ. The V gene lost 4 bases and the J gene lost 5 bases, with 12 bases spanning the gap. The CDR3 coding sequence is TGCGCCAGCAGCCTCAGGGACGGGGAGACCCAGTACTTC. Amino acid sequence: CASSLRDGETQYF.

V gene TRBV5-1 combines with J gene TRBJ2-3; D gene unclear. CDR3 length equals 13 residues. Germline CDR1 reads SGHRS; CDR2 reads YFSETQ. V was pared by 4 bases and J by 1 base, with 7 bases between. CDR3 loop: CASSPDGTDTQYF. In DNA, the CDR3 is TGCGCCAGCAGCCCGGATGGCACAGATACGCAGTATTTT.

The V call is TRBV6-5, the J call TRBJ1-5, with unresolved D. Trimming stripped 5 bases from V and 5 bases from J, with 13 bases between. This CDR3 contains 14 residues. The germline gives CDR1 MNHEY, CDR2 SVGAGI. CDR3 DNA: TGTGCCAGCAGTCGTGAGTGGGGTCATCAGCCCCAGCATTTT. Translating it yields CASSREWGHQPQHF.

This chain uses TRBV5-1 with TRBJ2-7, with 12 bases identical to TRBD1. This CDR3 comprises 15 residues. Germline-derived CDR1 and CDR2 are SGHRS and YFSETQ. V gave up 3 bases and J gave up 6 bases; unmatched junction bases: 7. The CDR3 nucleotides read TGCGCCAGCAGCTCCGGGACAGGGGGCCTCGGCGAGCAGTACTTC. Translation gives CASSSGTGGLGEQYF.

The rearrangement uses TRBV7-9 and TRBJ2-4; D is perhaps TRBD2 (5 bases). From germline, CDR1 is SEHNR and CDR2 FQNEAQ (reference sequence). V was shortened by 4 bases and J by 8 bases, with 9 bases between the two germline ends. The length of the CDR3 is 12 residues. The CDR3 coding sequence is TGTGCCAGCAGCTCTAACGGGGACATTCAGTACTTC. Translated, it gives CASSSNGDIQYF.

The genes are TRBV5-4 and TRBJ2-2; a weak D match, TRBD1 (5 bases). Germline assignment: CDR1 SGHNT and CDR2 YYREEE (reference sequence). The CDR3 is 14 residues long. Trimming cost V 5 bases and J 6 bases, with 14 bases left between them. CDR3 coding DNA: TGTGCCAGCAGACTCGACAGATTCCCCGGGGAGCTGTTTTTT. Amino acid sequence: CASRLDRFPGELFF. Full variable domain (outside the CDR3, taken from reference TRBV5-4 and TRBJ2-2): ETGVTQSPTHLIKTRGQQVTLRCSSQSGHNTVSWYQQALGQGPQFIFQYYREEENGRGNFPPRFSGLQFPNYSSELNVNALELDDSALYLCASRLDRFPGELFFGEGSRLTVL.

This clonotype was observed a single time. The V call is TRBV20-1, the J call TRBJ1-1; tentatively, D is TRBD1 (5 bases). The CDR3 loop spans 14 amino acids. Germline V gene lookup returns CDR1 DFQATT and CDR2 SNEGSKA (reference sequence). Trimming left V 5 bases short and J 5 bases short, with 18 bases between. CDR3 sequence: CSASRGSGTTEAFF. CDR3 DNA sequence: TGCAGTGCTTCCAGAGGTTCTGGGACGACTGAAGCTTTCTTT.

The J gene is TRBJ2-6, the V gene TRBV12-3 or TRBV12-4; 7 nucleotides match TRBD1. CDR3 size: 18 residues. V lost 5 bases and J lost 0; bases outside the gene matches: 10. In DNA, the CDR3 is TGTGCCAGCAGTCATCAGGGACAGATAATCTCTGGGGCCAACGTCCTGACTTTC. Its translation: CASSHQGQIISGANVLTF.

CDR3 loop: CASSRQFGTEAFF. CDR3 nucleotides: TGTGCCAGCAGTCGACAGTTTGGCACTGAAGCTTTCTTT. The genes are TRBV12-3 or TRBV12-4 and TRBJ1-1, with D possibly TRBD1 on 5 matching bases. The CDR3 length is 13 residues. Deletions cut 5 bases from V and 4 bases from J, with 11 bases between.

The table lists this clonotype with a count of one. The J gene is TRBJ1-2, the V gene TRBV6-1; 11 nucleotides align to TRBD1. The CDR3 spans 14 residues. Germline V gene sequence: CDR1 MNHNS, CDR2 SASEGT. The V segment lost 6 bases and the J segment 7 bases; nucleotides outside the gene matches: 7. The CDR3 sequence is CASRWDRGNSGYTF. The DNA of the CDR3 is TGTGCCAGCAGATGGGACAGGGGGAATTCTGGCTACACCTTC.

The V call is TRBV5-4, the J call TRBJ2-1; 10 positions agree with TRBD2. After removal of 6 bases from V and 1 base from J, the junction contained 7 bases not matched to a gene. This CDR3 is built from 16 residues. Germline CDR1 SGHNT, CDR2 YYREEE (reference sequence). CDR3 region: CASNERGGMSYNEQFF. The CDR3 DNA sequence: TGTGCCAGCAACGAGCGGGGGGGCATGTCCTACAATGAGCAGTTCTTC.

The V call is TRBV5-1, the J call TRBJ2-5; 15 bases agree with TRBD2. Germline-derived CDR1 and CDR2 are SGHRS and YFSETQ. This CDR3 region has 19 residues. After removal of 3 bases from V and 1 base from J, the junction contained 10 bases not matched to a gene. CDR3 loop: CASSSGLAGGPFSQETQYF. The CDR3 region has the DNA TGCGCCAGCAGCTCCGGACTAGCGGGGGGGCCGTTCAGCCAAGAGACCCAGTACTTC.

J is TRBJ1-6 and V is TRBV6-5, with D perhaps TRBD1 (5 bases). Per germline, CDR1 MNHEY and CDR2 SVGAGI. CDR3 size: 12 residues. V gave up 6 bases and J gave up 7 bases, with 7 bases separating them. The CDR3: CASSRGNSPLHF. CDR3 nucleotides: TGTGCCAGCAGCCGGGGGAATTCACCCCTCCACTTT.

V and J are TRBV28 and TRBJ2-5; 8 nucleotides agree with TRBD2. Unmatched junction bases numbered 4, after V lost 2 bases and J lost 2 bases. The germline V gene has CDR1 MDHEN and CDR2 SYDVKM. The CDR3 is 15 residues long. The CDR3 sequence is CASSLIAGSQETQYF. CDR3 bases: TGTGCCAGCAGTTTAATAGCGGGGAGTCAAGAGACCCAGTACTTC.